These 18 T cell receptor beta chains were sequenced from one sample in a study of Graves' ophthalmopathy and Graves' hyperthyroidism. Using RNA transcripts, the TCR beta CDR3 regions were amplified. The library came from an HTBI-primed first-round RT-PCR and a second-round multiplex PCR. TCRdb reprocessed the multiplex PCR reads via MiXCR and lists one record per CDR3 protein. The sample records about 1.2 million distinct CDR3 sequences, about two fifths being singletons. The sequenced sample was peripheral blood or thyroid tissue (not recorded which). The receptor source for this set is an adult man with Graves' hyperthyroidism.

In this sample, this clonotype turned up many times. The chain's CDR3 is CASSSFYGYTF. The CDR3 nucleotides are TGTGCCAGCAGTTCATTTTATGGCTACACCTTC. This sequence joins TRBV12-3 or TRBV12-4 and TRBJ1-2; unclear D gene. The CDR3 contains 11 residues. The V end was cut by 4 bases, the J end by 5 bases, with 5 bases between.

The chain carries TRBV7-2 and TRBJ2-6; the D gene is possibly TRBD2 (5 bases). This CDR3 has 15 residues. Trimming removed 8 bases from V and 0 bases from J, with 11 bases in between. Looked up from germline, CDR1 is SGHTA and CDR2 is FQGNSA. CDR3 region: CASRPRDSGANVLTF. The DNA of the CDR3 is TGTGCCAGCCGGCCTCGGGACTCTGGGGCCAACGTCCTGACTTTC.

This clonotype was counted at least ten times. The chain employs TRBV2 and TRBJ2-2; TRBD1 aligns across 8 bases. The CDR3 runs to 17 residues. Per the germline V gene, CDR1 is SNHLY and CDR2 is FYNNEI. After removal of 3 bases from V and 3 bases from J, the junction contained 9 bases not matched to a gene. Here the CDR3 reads CASSDRTGTGHTGELFF. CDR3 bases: TGTGCCAGCAGTGATAGGACCGGGACAGGACACACCGGGGAGCTGTTTTTT.

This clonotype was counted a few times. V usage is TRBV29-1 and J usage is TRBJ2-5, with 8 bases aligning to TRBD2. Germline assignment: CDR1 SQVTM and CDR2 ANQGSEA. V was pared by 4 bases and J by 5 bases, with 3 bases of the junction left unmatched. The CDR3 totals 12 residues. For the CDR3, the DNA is TGCAGCGTTGGAGCGGGGGTGGAGACCCAGTACTTC. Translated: CSVGAGVETQYF.

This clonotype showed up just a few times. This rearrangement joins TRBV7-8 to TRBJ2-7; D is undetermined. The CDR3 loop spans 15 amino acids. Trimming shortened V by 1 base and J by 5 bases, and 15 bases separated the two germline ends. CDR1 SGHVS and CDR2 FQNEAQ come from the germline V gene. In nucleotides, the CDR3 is TGTGCCAGCAGCTTAGAGTTTCTGTTGGGGAACGAGCAGTACTTC. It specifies CASSLEFLLGNEQYF.

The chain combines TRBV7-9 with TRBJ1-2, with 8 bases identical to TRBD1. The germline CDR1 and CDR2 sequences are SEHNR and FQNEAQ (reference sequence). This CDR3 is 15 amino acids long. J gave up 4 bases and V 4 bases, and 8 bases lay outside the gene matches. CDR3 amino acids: CASSSSGTGIYGYTF. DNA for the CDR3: TGTGCCAGCAGCTCGTCCGGGACAGGAATCTATGGCTACACCTTC.

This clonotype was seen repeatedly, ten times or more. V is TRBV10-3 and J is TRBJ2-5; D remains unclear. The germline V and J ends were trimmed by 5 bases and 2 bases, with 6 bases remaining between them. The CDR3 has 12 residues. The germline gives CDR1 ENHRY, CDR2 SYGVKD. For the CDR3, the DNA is TGTGCCATCAGTAAACCACAAGAGACCCAGTACTTC. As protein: CAISKPQETQYF.

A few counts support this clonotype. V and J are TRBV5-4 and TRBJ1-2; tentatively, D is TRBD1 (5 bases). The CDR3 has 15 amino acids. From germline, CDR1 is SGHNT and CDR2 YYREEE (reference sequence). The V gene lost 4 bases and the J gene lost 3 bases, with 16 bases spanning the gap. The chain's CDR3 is CASSPGGEIHYGYTF. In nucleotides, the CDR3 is TGTGCCAGCAGCCCCGGGGGGGAAATTCACTATGGCTACACCTTC.

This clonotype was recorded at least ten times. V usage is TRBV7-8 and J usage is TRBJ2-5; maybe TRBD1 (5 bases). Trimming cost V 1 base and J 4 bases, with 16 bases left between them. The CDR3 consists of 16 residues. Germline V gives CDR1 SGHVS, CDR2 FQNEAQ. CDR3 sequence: CASSLVGAGPGETQYF. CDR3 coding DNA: TGTGCCAGCAGCTTAGTAGGGGCAGGGCCTGGAGAGACCCAGTACTTC.

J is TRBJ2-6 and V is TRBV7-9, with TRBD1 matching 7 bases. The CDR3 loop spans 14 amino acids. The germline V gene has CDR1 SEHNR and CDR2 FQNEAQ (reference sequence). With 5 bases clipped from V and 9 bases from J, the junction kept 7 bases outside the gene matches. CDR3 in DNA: TGTGCCAGCAGCCCTGGGACAGTATTCAACGTCCTGACTTTC. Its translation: CASSPGTVFNVLTF.

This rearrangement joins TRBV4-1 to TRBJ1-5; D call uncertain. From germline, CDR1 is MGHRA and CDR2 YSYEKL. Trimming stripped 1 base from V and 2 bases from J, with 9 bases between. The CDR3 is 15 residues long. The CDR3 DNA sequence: TGCGCCAGCAGCCAAGTGACTCCTGGCAATCAGCCCCAGCATTTT. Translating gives CASSQVTPGNQPQHF.

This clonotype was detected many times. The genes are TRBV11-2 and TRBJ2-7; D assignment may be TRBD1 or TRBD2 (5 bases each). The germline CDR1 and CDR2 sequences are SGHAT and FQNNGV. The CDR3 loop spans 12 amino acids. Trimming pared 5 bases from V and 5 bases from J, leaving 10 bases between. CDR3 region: CASSPGTDEQYF. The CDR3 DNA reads TGTGCCAGCAGCCCTGGGACGGACGAGCAGTACTTC.

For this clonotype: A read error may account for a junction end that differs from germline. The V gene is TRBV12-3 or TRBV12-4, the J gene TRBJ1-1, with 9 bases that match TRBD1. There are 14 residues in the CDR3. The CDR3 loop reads CASSTGQGLSEASF. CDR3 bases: TGTGCCAGCAGTACGGGACAGGGCCTGTCTGAAGCTTCCTTT.

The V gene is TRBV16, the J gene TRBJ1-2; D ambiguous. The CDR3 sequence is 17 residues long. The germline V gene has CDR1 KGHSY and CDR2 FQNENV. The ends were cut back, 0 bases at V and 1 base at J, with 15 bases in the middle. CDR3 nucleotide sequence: TGTGCCAGCAGCCAATCGATTAGGCAGGATCTTAACTATGGCTACACCTTC. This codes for CASSQSIRQDLNYGYTF.

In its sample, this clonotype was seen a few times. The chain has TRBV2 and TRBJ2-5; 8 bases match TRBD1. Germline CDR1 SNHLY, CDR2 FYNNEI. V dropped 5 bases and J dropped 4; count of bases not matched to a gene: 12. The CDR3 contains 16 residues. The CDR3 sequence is CASSLPGDRRGETQYF. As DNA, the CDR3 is TGTGCCAGCAGTTTGCCCGGGGACAGGAGGGGAGAGACCCAGTACTTC.

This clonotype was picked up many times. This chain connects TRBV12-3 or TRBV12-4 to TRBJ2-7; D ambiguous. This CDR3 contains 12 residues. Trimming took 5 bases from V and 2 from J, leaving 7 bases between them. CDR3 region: CASSGVTYEQYF. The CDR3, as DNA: TGTGCCAGCAGTGGGGTGACCTACGAGCAGTACTTC.

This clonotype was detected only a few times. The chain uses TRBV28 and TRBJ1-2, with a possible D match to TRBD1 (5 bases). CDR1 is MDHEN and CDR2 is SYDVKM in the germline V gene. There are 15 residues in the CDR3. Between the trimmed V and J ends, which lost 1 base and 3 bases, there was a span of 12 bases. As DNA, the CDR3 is TGTGCCAGCAGTTTATTAGGGGCGGGTGACTATGGCTACACCTTC. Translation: CASSLLGAGDYGYTF.

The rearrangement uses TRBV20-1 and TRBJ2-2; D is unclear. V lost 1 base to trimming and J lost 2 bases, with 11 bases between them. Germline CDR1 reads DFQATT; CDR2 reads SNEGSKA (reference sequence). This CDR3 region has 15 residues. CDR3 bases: TGCAGTGCTAGAGGCCCCGGCCTAAACACCGGGGAGCTGTTTTTT. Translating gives CSARGPGLNTGELFF.